The T cell receptor (beta chain) described here comes from a study of T-cell reconstitution after alpha-beta-depleted transplantation in children (dated by TCRdb to 2016 to 2017). Notes on the research overall: The study quantitatively tracked T-cell immune reconstitution after TCRalphabeta/CD19-depleted allogeneic hematopoietic cell transplantation in children using TCR repertoire profiling. What the research found in general, with its limitations: The apparently early recovery of alphabetaT-cell counts about two months after transplant reportedly depended on only several hundred rapidly expanded clones that came from non-depleted graft cells. Over subsequent months, a decline in hyperexpanded clone frequencies was noted, and after one year, T-cell counts and TCRbeta diversity were mostly ascribed to newly produced T cells. In some patients, the high TCRbeta diversity seen at day 60 was put down to recipient T cells and intrathymic progenitors that had survived conditioning.

Taken with the paper, the label for treatment or condition translates to: allogeneic hematopoietic cell transplantation with graft depleted of TCRalphabeta T cells and CD19 B cells. The transplant recipients were children given TCRalphabeta/CD19-depleted allogeneic hematopoietic cell grafts. The CDR3 sequence holds 12 residues, the cysteine and phenylalanine included. Only CDR3 DNA is held: 36 bases, read in frame from base 1. A distance of 12 bases separates the germline ends of V and J, which lose 5 bases and 10 bases respectively. The receptor library was made with PCR. The listed sequencing device is Illumina HiSeq 2500. Molecular barcoding was employed in the preparation of TCR libraries, with unique molecular identifiers being used to normalize TCRbeta repertoire quantification. Using fastp at Q25 and MiXCR, TCRdb reprocessed the public reads and kept productive beta chains. Identical CDR3 protein sequences are pooled into one entry, listed with their most common genes and DNA. This sample holds about a million distinct CDR3 sequences; roughly 29% were observed only once. The top ten clonotypes cover 25% to 35% of the sample.

Regarding this clonotype: Its antigen specificity is not known. No quality values exist for individual bases; no much larger clone is one base distant.

This specimen was PBMCs, mostly from graft donor cells, taken 360 days after TCRalphabeta/CD19-depleted stem cell transplant. This TCR was recovered from a boy younger than two who had a stem cell transplant for SCID, so the T cells may come from the graft donor. This chain joins TRBV12-3 or TRBV12-4 to TRBJ2-1, with the D call perhaps TRBD1 or TRBD2, as 5 bases match in each case. The CDR3 has the sequence CASSPQGDEQFF. At the DNA level, the sequence is TGTGCCAGCAGTCCCCAAGGGGACGAGCAGTTCTTC.